This T cell receptor beta chain originates from a study of cytotoxic CD8 clonotypes in ibrutinib-treated CLL. Study outcomes and limitations: While tracking circulating CD8+ T-cell counts, baseline clonality exceeded that of age-matched healthy donors. Sustained-remission and progressing patients had unequal sampling times. Ibrutinib response saw clonality rise, and progression saw it return toward baseline.

V was cut by 5 bases and J by 6 bases, with 15 bases left in between. Germline V lookup: CDR1 SGHNT, CDR2 YENEEA. The CDR3 is made up of 14 amino acids. Only one count was recorded for this clone. The antigen is undetermined. The data were produced by immunoSEQ multiplex PCR, yet TCRdb's version contains in-frame clones alone and is incomplete. The data show 65,000 to 85,000 clones, with less than 95% seen just once and 3% to 3.5% held by the top ten. The sequence came from a human donor with chronic lymphocytic leukemia. The specimen was PBMCs, collected after 12 months of ibrutinib treatment. The chain has TRBV11-3 and TRBJ2-3; no clear D gene. This CDR3 reads CASSRRPPPDTQYF. CDR3 DNA sequence: TGTGCCAGCAGCCGGAGACCTCCACCCGATACGCAGTATTTT.